This T cell receptor (beta chain) was sequenced during a study of beta chain features in type 1 diabetes. Findings and caveats of the study: In all four CD4+ subsets, TCRB CDR3 length was significantly, moderately reduced in type 1 diabetes. In type 1 diabetes patients, VDJ junctions had fewer insertions; deletions at these junctions were more frequent.

Trimming took 4 bases from V and 4 from J; bases not matched to a gene: 6. Germline V gene sequence: CDR1 ENHRY, CDR2 SYGVKD. This CDR3 is built from 16 residues. Reverse transcription of all isolated RNA meant that expressed TCRB transcripts were sequenced. Repertoires were generated with immunoSEQ multiplex PCR, while TCRdb's copy carries only in-frame clones and drops some. The sample has some 660,000 clones, 11% to 15% seen once. This clone was picked up a small number of times. Its antigen is not known. The sequenced sample was naive CD4+ T cells from blood. The TCR originated in a young man with type 1 diabetes. V is TRBV10-3 and J is TRBJ2-2, with 10 bases lining up with TRBD2. For the CDR3, the DNA is TGTGCCATCAGTGGGACTAGCGGCCTGAGCACCGGGGAGCTGTTTTTT. Its protein is CAISGTSGLSTGELFF.